These T cell receptor beta chains were read from a single sample in a study of identical twins. TCRdb ran MiXCR on the 5' RACE reads and lists one entry per CDR3 protein. The sample lists hundreds of thousands of distinct CDR3 sequences; 5.5% to 7.5% were seen once. Sequencing used naive T cells sorted from blood. These receptors originate from a man younger than 35 in good health. Each CDR3 is given with its conserved first and last residue. The order of the fields is J gene, D gene, clone size, V gene, CDR3 DNA, CDR3 protein. The D gene is left open where the match is weak. Not all rows give a size; the values are once, few, many and, for expanded clones, a class.

J gene: TRBJ2-2
D gene: TRBD2
clone size: many
V gene: TRBV24-1
CDR3 DNA: TGTGCCACCGATGCGGGGGATAGCACCGGGGAGCTGTTTTTT
CDR3 protein: CATDAGDSTGELFF

J gene: TRBJ2-3
D gene: TRBD1
clone size: many
V gene: TRBV5-1
CDR3 DNA: TGCGCCAGCAGCCCCGAACCGGGACAGGGGAAGGATACGCAGTATTTT
CDR3 protein: CASSPEPGQGKDTQYF

J gene: TRBJ1-1
D gene: TRBD1
clone size: many
V gene: TRBV7-9
CDR3 DNA: TGTGCCAGCAGCTACCTAGCAGGGGGTACTGAAGCTTTCTTT
CDR3 protein: CASSYLAGGTEAFF

J gene: TRBJ1-5
D gene: -
clone size: many
V gene: TRBV27
CDR3 DNA: TGTGCCAGCGGGACGGAAAAATGGCAGCCCCAGCATTTT
CDR3 protein: CASGTEKWQPQHF

J gene: TRBJ2-5
D gene: -
clone size: few
V gene: TRBV13
CDR3 DNA: TGTGCCAGCAGCTTATTAACACTTGGGAAGGCCCAGTACTTC
CDR3 protein: CASSLLTLGKAQYF

J gene: TRBJ2-7
D gene: TRBD1
clone size: -
V gene: TRBV13
CDR3 DNA: TGTGCCAGCAGTCTCACGGGGGACAGGGTTAGCTCCTACGAGCAGTACTTC
CDR3 protein: CASSLTGDRVSSYEQYF

J gene: TRBJ2-7
D gene: TRBD1
clone size: few
V gene: TRBV5-8
CDR3 DNA: TGTGCCAGCAGGGACAGGGTCGAGCAGTACTTC
CDR3 protein: CASRDRVEQYF

J gene: TRBJ2-1
D gene: -
clone size: many
V gene: TRBV29-1
CDR3 DNA: TGCAGCGGCAAGGCTGGTTACAATGAGCAGTTCTTC
CDR3 protein: CSGKAGYNEQFF

J gene: TRBJ1-4
D gene: -
clone size: few
V gene: TRBV2
CDR3 DNA: TGTGCCAGCAGTGAAGCGGCAGGGCAATGGGAAAAACTGTTTTTT
CDR3 protein: CASSEAAGQWEKLFF

J gene: TRBJ2-3
D gene: TRBD2
clone size: few
V gene: TRBV28
CDR3 DNA: TGTGCCAGCAGTTTAGGGGACTACGCGCAGTATTTT
CDR3 protein: CASSLGDYAQYF

J gene: TRBJ2-7
D gene: -
clone size: many
V gene: TRBV20-1
CDR3 DNA: TGCAGTGCTAGAGCCCCGGGACCAACACAAAGCTACGAGCAGTACTTC
CDR3 protein: CSARAPGPTQSYEQYF

J gene: TRBJ2-3
D gene: -
clone size: many
V gene: TRBV12-3/TRBV12-4
CDR3 DNA: TGTGCCAGCAGGCCCTCGGGGATGGCAGATACGCAGTATTTT
CDR3 protein: CASRPSGMADTQYF

J gene: TRBJ2-3
D gene: -
clone size: many
V gene: TRBV7-9
CDR3 DNA: TGTGCCAGCAGCATCGGTTTCCAGAGGGGTAGCACAGATACGCAGTATTTT
CDR3 protein: CASSIGFQRGSTDTQYF

J gene: TRBJ1-2
D gene: -
clone size: -
V gene: TRBV20-1
CDR3 DNA: TGCAGTGTCCGACCGGACCGACACGGCTATGGCTACACCTTC
CDR3 protein: CSVRPDRHGYGYTF

J gene: TRBJ1-2
D gene: -
clone size: -
V gene: TRBV20-1
CDR3 DNA: TGCAGTGCATGGCTCGAGATGGGCTACACCTTC
CDR3 protein: CSAWLEMGYTF

J gene: TRBJ2-3
D gene: -
clone size: -
V gene: TRBV6-1
CDR3 DNA: TGTGCCAGCAGTGAAGCTCGTTTCGGTGGACCTAGTACGCAGTATTTT
CDR3 protein: CASSEARFGGPSTQYF

J gene: TRBJ2-3
D gene: -
clone size: -
V gene: TRBV7-8
CDR3 DNA: TGTGCCAGCAGCCCATCGAGACTGAGAGATAGCGATACGCAGTATTTT
CDR3 protein: CASSPSRLRDSDTQYF

J gene: TRBJ1-2
D gene: -
clone size: many
V gene: TRBV12-3/TRBV12-4
CDR3 DNA: TGTGCCAGCAGTTCTATGTCAGGGATCCGCTATGGCTACACCTTC
CDR3 protein: CASSSMSGIRYGYTF

J gene: TRBJ1-5
D gene: -
clone size: many
V gene: TRBV14
CDR3 DNA: TGTGCCAGCAGCCAAGGTTCTGTAAATCAGCCCCAGCATTTT
CDR3 protein: CASSQGSVNQPQHF

J gene: TRBJ1-3
D gene: -
clone size: -
V gene: TRBV6-5
CDR3 DNA: TGTGCCAGCAGTTACCCCCGACAGAAAAACACCATATATTTT
CDR3 protein: CASSYPRQKNTIYF

J gene: TRBJ2-7
D gene: -
clone size: few
V gene: TRBV3-1
CDR3 DNA: TGTGCCAGCAGCCAAGATGGAGGAACAGGGCAGTACTTC
CDR3 protein: CASSQDGGTGQYF

J gene: TRBJ2-5
D gene: -
clone size: many
V gene: TRBV6-1
CDR3 DNA: TGTGCCAGCAGTCTTCGGACAGACTACCAAGAGACCCAGTACTTC
CDR3 protein: CASSLRTDYQETQYF

J gene: TRBJ2-2
D gene: -
clone size: many
V gene: TRBV29-1
CDR3 DNA: -
CDR3 protein: CSVGMKAGELFFF

J gene: TRBJ1-5
D gene: -
clone size: many
V gene: TRBV7-8
CDR3 DNA: TGTGCCAGCAGCTTAGACAGAATGGGCAGGCAGCCCCAGCATTTT
CDR3 protein: CASSLDRMGRQPQHF

J gene: TRBJ2-7
D gene: TRBD1
clone size: -
V gene: TRBV9
CDR3 DNA: TGTGCCAGCAGCGTAGGGGACAGGAACTACGAGCGGTACTTC
CDR3 protein: CASSVGDRNYERYF

J gene: TRBJ2-1
D gene: TRBD2
clone size: many
V gene: TRBV29-1
CDR3 DNA: TGCAGCGTTGAACCTGCGACTAGCGGGATGTACAATGAGCAGTTCTTC
CDR3 protein: CSVEPATSGMYNEQFF

J gene: TRBJ1-6
D gene: -
clone size: many
V gene: TRBV5-1
CDR3 DNA: TGCGCCAGCAGGACCGGGACGGCGGATAATTCACCCCTCCACTTT
CDR3 protein: CASRTGTADNSPLHF

J gene: TRBJ2-5
D gene: -
clone size: few
V gene: TRBV20-1
CDR3 DNA: TGCAGTGCTAGGGGGACCGCGGGGGAGACCCAGTACTTC
CDR3 protein: CSARGTAGETQYF

J gene: TRBJ2-3
D gene: TRBD2
clone size: few
V gene: TRBV20-1
CDR3 DNA: TGCAGTGCTAGGGTTCTAGCGGGAGAGGGTAATACGCAGTATTTT
CDR3 protein: CSARVLAGEGNTQYF

J gene: TRBJ2-7
D gene: TRBD2
clone size: few
V gene: TRBV5-1
CDR3 DNA: TGCGCCAGCAGCCACACCGGGACTAGCTACGAGCAGTACTTC
CDR3 protein: CASSHTGTSYEQYF

J gene: TRBJ1-1
D gene: TRBD1
clone size: -
V gene: TRBV6-1
CDR3 DNA: TGTGCCAGCAGTATGGCGGGACAGAGGACTGAAGCTTTCTTT
CDR3 protein: CASSMAGQRTEAFF

J gene: TRBJ2-3
D gene: -
clone size: -
V gene: TRBV24-1
CDR3 DNA: TGTGCCACCAGTGATTTTACCAGAGATACGCAGTATTTT
CDR3 protein: CATSDFTRDTQYF

J gene: TRBJ1-2
D gene: -
clone size: many
V gene: TRBV25-1
CDR3 DNA: TGTGCCAGCAGTGCGGGCATGCTCTATGGCTACACCTTC
CDR3 protein: CASSAGMLYGYTF

J gene: TRBJ2-7
D gene: -
clone size: few
V gene: TRBV5-5
CDR3 DNA: TGTGCCAGCAGCTTGTGGGGCTTGGGTTACGAGCAGTACTTC
CDR3 protein: CASSLWGLGYEQYF

J gene: TRBJ2-2
D gene: TRBD1
clone size: few
V gene: TRBV12-3/TRBV12-4
CDR3 DNA: TGTGCCAGCAGTTCCCAGGGGGCTAACACCGGGGAGCTGTTTTTT
CDR3 protein: CASSSQGANTGELFF

J gene: TRBJ2-1
D gene: TRBD2
clone size: -
V gene: TRBV2
CDR3 DNA: TGTGCCAGCAGATCCGGCGTTGGGCCTAGCGGGAGGATCTGGGATGAGCAGTTCTTC
CDR3 protein: CASRSGVGPSGRIWDEQFF

J gene: TRBJ2-1
D gene: -
clone size: -
V gene: TRBV9
CDR3 DNA: TGTGCCAGGTTTCGTTTAGTTCCCAATGAGCAGTTCTTC
CDR3 protein: CARFRLVPNEQFF

J gene: TRBJ2-5
D gene: -
clone size: many
V gene: TRBV10-3
CDR3 DNA: TGTGCCATCAGCGGAGGGACAGAAAAGATATCCCAAGAGACCCAGTACTTC
CDR3 protein: CAISGGTEKISQETQYF

J gene: TRBJ2-7
D gene: TRBD2
clone size: many
V gene: TRBV20-1
CDR3 DNA: TGCAGTGCTAGCGGGACTAGCGGGAGGACAAGCTACGAGCAGTACTTC
CDR3 protein: CSASGTSGRTSYEQYF

J gene: TRBJ2-2
D gene: TRBD2
clone size: few
V gene: TRBV24-1
CDR3 DNA: TGTGCCACCAGTGGGGGGGGACTTATCGGCACCGGGGAGCTGTTTTTT
CDR3 protein: CATSGGGLIGTGELFF

J gene: TRBJ2-7
D gene: -
clone size: few
V gene: TRBV20-1
CDR3 DNA: TGCAGTGCCACCCCCGGCCACTTC
CDR3 protein: CSATPGHF

J gene: TRBJ2-4
D gene: TRBD2
clone size: -
V gene: TRBV12-3/TRBV12-4
CDR3 DNA: TGTGCCAGCAGTTTTATCGGGGGGATAACCAAAAACATTCAGTACTTC
CDR3 protein: CASSFIGGITKNIQYF

J gene: TRBJ2-2
D gene: TRBD2
clone size: -
V gene: TRBV12-3/TRBV12-4
CDR3 DNA: TGTGCCAGCAGTCTAGGACTAGCGGCTCCCGGGGAGCTGTTTTTT
CDR3 protein: CASSLGLAAPGELFF

J gene: TRBJ1-2
D gene: -
clone size: many
V gene: TRBV3-1
CDR3 DNA: TGTGCCAGCAGCCAGGGGAGGATCCAGATTTCCTATGGCTACACCTTC
CDR3 protein: CASSQGRIQISYGYTF

J gene: TRBJ2-7
D gene: -
clone size: few
V gene: TRBV4-3
CDR3 DNA: TGCGCCAGCAGCCAAGATCGTGGAGATTCCTACGAGCAGTACTTC
CDR3 protein: CASSQDRGDSYEQYF

J gene: TRBJ1-1
D gene: -
clone size: many
V gene: TRBV15
CDR3 DNA: TGTGCCACCAGCACCCAAAAGAACACTGAAGCTTTCTTT
CDR3 protein: CATSTQKNTEAFF